One sample yielded the 21 T cell receptor beta chains listed below, sequenced in a study of blood T cell repertoires in COVID-19. Sequencing was performed with immunoSEQ multiplex PCR; in TCRdb, only in-frame clones are kept and a portion is missing. The top ten clones hold about 0.8% of a sample with approximately 290,000 clones, 85% to 90% of them seen once. Sequencing was performed on peripheral blood. All receptors derive from a man aged 25 to 40 with acute or convalescent COVID-19.

This chain links TRBV5-1 with TRBJ2-3, with TRBD2 identical over 11 bases. Germline assignment: CDR1 SGHRS and CDR2 YFSETQ. V lost 0 bases and J lost 4; bases outside the gene matches: 13. The CDR3 loop spans 19 amino acids. The CDR3 DNA is TGCGCCAGCAGCTTGGCCGGGACTAGCGGCCGGTGGTTGGCAGATACGCAGTATTTT. This codes for CASSLAGTSGRWLADTQYF.

The genes are TRBV3-1 (or the pseudogene TRBV3-2) and TRBJ1-3, with D unresolved. Trimming pared 5 bases from V and 0 bases from J, leaving 14 bases between. This CDR3 region has 16 residues. Per the germline V gene, CDR1 is LGHDT and CDR2 is YNNKEL (reference sequence). Written as DNA, the CDR3 is TGTGCCAGCAGCGCCTTGATCCCTACCTCTGGAAACACCATATATTTT. Protein sequence: CASSALIPTSGNTIYF.

The chain is built from TRBV7-7 and TRBJ1-1; 9 nucleotides match TRBD1. Per germline, CDR1 SSHAT and CDR2 FNYEAQ (reference sequence). The CDR3 runs to 13 residues. CDR3 nucleotides: TGTGCTAGCGGCTCCGGACAGGGGACTGAAGCTTTCTTT. As protein: CASGSGQGTEAFF.

This clone was seen once. V usage is TRBV7-9 and J usage is TRBJ2-4, with 8 nucleotides matching TRBD2. V dropped 5 bases and J dropped 0; count of bases not matched to a gene: 9. This CDR3 is 17 amino acids long. Germline CDR1 SEHNR, CDR2 FQNEAQ (reference sequence). CDR3 DNA: TGTGCCAGCAGCGAGTGGGATAGCGGGGAAGCCAAAAACATTCAGTACTTC. Protein: CASSEWDSGEAKNIQYF.

V usage is TRBV19 and J usage is TRBJ1-5, with D unclear. Germline lookup yields CDR1 LNHDA and CDR2 SQIVND (reference sequence). The length of the CDR3 is 13 residues. V was clipped by 3 bases and J by 4 bases, with 7 bases between them. CDR3 coding DNA: TGTGCCAGTAGTATGCCCACTAATCAGCCCCAGCATTTT. This sequence encodes CASSMPTNQPQHF. Combining the CDR3 with reference TRBV19 and TRBJ1-5 gives the whole variable domain DGGITQSPKYLFRKEGQNVTLSCEQNLNHDAMYWYRQDPGQGLRLIYYSQIVNDFQKGDIAEGYSVSREKKESFPLTVTSAQKNPTAFYLCASSMPTNQPQHFGDGTRLSIL.

The rearrangement joins TRBV5-1 to TRBJ1-4, with a tentative D call TRBD1 (5 bases). The CDR3 spans 14 residues. Germline V gene sequence: CDR1 SGHRS, CDR2 YFSETQ. The ends were cut back, 4 bases at V and 12 bases at J, with 19 bases in the middle. The CDR3 here is CASSPVGGTIELFF. DNA of the CDR3: TGCGCCAGCAGCCCCGTGGGGGGGACCATAGAACTGTTTTTT.

In its sample, this clone was seen a few times. V gene TRBV7-9 combines with J gene TRBJ1-1; D perhaps matches TRBD1 (6 bases). V lost 7 bases and J 2 bases, leaving 17 bases between the germline ends. The CDR3 is made up of 15 amino acids. Germline CDR1 is SEHNR and CDR2 is FQNEAQ (reference sequence). The CDR3 DNA sequence: TGTGCCAGCACCCCGCACGTGGGGACAAACACTGAAGCTTTCTTT. Encoded protein: CASTPHVGTNTEAFF.

The chain links TRBV7-9 to TRBJ1-6, with 10 bases fitting TRBD1. Germline CDR1 reads SEHNR; CDR2 reads FQNEAQ (reference sequence). J was trimmed by 9 bases and V by 5 bases; bases with no gene match: 7. The CDR3 spans 15 residues. The CDR3 coding sequence is TGTGCCAGCAGCAGATCCGGGACAGGGGTTTCACCCCTCCACTTT. Translating gives CASSRSGTGVSPLHF. Using reference TRBV7-9 and TRBJ1-6 for the parts outside the CDR3, the full variable domain is DTGVSQNPRHKITKRGQNVTFRCDPISEHNRLYWYRQTLGQGPEFLTYFQNEAQLEKSRLLSDRFSAERPKGSFSTLEIQRTEQGDSAMYLCASSRSGTGVSPLHFGNGTRLTVT.

The chain employs TRBV10-2 and TRBJ1-4, with D unclear. From germline, CDR1 is WSHSY and CDR2 SAAADI. Trimming left V 6 bases short and J 0 bases short, with 8 bases between. This CDR3 comprises 14 residues. CDR3 coding DNA: TGCGCCAGCAGAAGCACTGCAACTAATGAAAAACTGTTTTTT. It codes for CASRSTATNEKLFF.

This chain uses TRBV4-1 with TRBJ2-1, with 16 bases lining up with TRBD2. CDR1 is MGHRA and CDR2 is YSYEKL in the germline V gene. This CDR3 spans 17 amino acids. After removal of 4 bases from V and 5 bases from J, the junction contained 5 bases not matched to a gene. This chain's CDR3 is CASSLAGLAGGDNEQFF. The CDR3 DNA follows: TGCGCCAGCAGCCTAGCGGGACTAGCGGGGGGGGACAATGAGCAGTTCTTC.

The gene calls are TRBV5-6 and TRBJ2-7; 10 bases align to TRBD1. CDR3 length: 15 residues. The ends lost 4 bases at V and 7 bases at J; junction bases unmatched: 11. Germline V gene lookup returns CDR1 SGHDT and CDR2 YYEEEE. CDR3 in amino acids: CASSTDRGPRGEQYF. CDR3 nucleotides: TGTGCCAGCAGCACCGACAGGGGGCCTCGAGGGGAGCAGTACTTC.

CDR3 sequence: CASSYGRAPGANVLTF. The CDR3 bases are TGTGCCAGCAGTTACGGGAGGGCTCCCGGGGCCAACGTCCTGACTTTC. V gene TRBV6-5 combines with J gene TRBJ2-6; TRBD2 matches 7 bases. This CDR3 spans 16 amino acids. Germline V gene data show CDR1 as MNHEY and CDR2 as SVGAGI. V dropped 2 bases and J dropped 4; count of bases not matched to a gene: 5.

The chain is built from TRBV5-4 and TRBJ1-2; 7 positions match TRBD1. Per germline, CDR1 SGHNT and CDR2 YYREEE (reference sequence). The V and J ends lost 3 bases and 0 bases, in that order; junction bases with no gene match: 5. This CDR3 contains 15 residues. CDR3 sequence reads: CASSSGQESNYGYTF. In DNA form, the CDR3 reads TGTGCCAGCAGCTCAGGACAGGAATCTAACTATGGCTACACCTTC.

This chain uses TRBV28 with TRBJ2-7; D gene unclear. The CDR3 covers 13 residues. Trimming took off 7 bases at V and 0 bases at J, with 10 bases between the two ends. Germline V gives CDR1 MDHEN, CDR2 SYDVKM. CDR3 region: CASMERSSYEQYF. CDR3 in DNA: TGTGCCAGCATGGAGCGAAGCTCCTACGAGCAGTACTTC.

This sequence joins TRBV4-1 and TRBJ2-1; TRBD2 agrees at 9 bases. The J segment lost 8 bases and the V segment lost 1 base, leaving 3 bases of the junction unmatched. The CDR3 loop spans 14 amino acids. Germline values: CDR1 MGHRA, CDR2 YSYEKL. The CDR3 loop reads CASSQGASGDEQFF. CDR3 in DNA: TGCGCCAGCAGCCAAGGGGCTAGCGGGGATGAGCAGTTCTTC.

The CDR3 DNA is TGTGCCAGCAGTGAACGGACAGCCGTCGGAACCATATATTTT. As protein: CASSERTAVGTIYF. The chain combines TRBV6-1 with TRBJ1-3, with D maybe TRBD1 (6 bases). CDR1 is MNHNS, CDR2 SASEGT, per germline. The CDR3 is 14 amino acids. V was cut by 2 bases and J by 10 bases, with 15 bases left in between.

This chain uses TRBV19 with TRBJ1-3; no clear D. CDR1 LNHDA and CDR2 SQIVND come from the germline V gene (reference sequence). V was clipped by 5 bases and J by 2 bases, with 10 bases between them. This CDR3 has 14 residues. The CDR3 nucleotides read TGTGCCAGTAGTTCCTATTCGACTGGAAACACCATATATTTT. Protein: CASSSYSTGNTIYF. Complete variable domain (other parts from reference TRBV19 and TRBJ1-3): DGGITQSPKYLFRKEGQNVTLSCEQNLNHDAMYWYRQDPGQGLRLIYYSQIVNDFQKGDIAEGYSVSREKKESFPLTVTSAQKNPTAFYLCASSSYSTGNTIYFGEGSWLTVV.

This clone was detected a few times. The gene calls are TRBV4-1 and TRBJ2-5, with D tentatively TRBD2 (6 bases). CDR1 and CDR2 (germline): MGHRA, YSYEKL. V lost 1 base and J 7 bases, leaving 28 bases between the germline ends. The CDR3 covers 19 residues. DNA of the CDR3: TGCGCCAGCAGCCAAGGGCCCGGGGTCGGGGGAGGCGCTTCTGTGACCCAGTACTTC. Its translation is CASSQGPGVGGGASVTQYF.

The chain is built from TRBV7-8 and TRBJ2-2, with D perhaps TRBD1 (6 bases). CDR1 and CDR2 (germline): SGHVS, FQNEAQ. The CDR3 spans 15 residues. V lost 5 bases to trimming and J lost 8 bases, with 18 bases between them. CDR3 bases: TGTGCCAGCAGCCTCCGCCCAGGGGAAGAGGGGGAGCTGTTTTTT. Translating it yields CASSLRPGEEGELFF.

The gene calls are TRBV27 and TRBJ1-3; TRBD1 agrees at 7 bases. Per germline, CDR1 MNHEY and CDR2 SMNVEV (reference sequence). The CDR3 spans 13 residues. V lost 4 bases, J lost 8 bases, and 5 bases stayed unmatched. The CDR3 is CASSSYRGHTIYF. CDR3 DNA sequence: TGTGCCAGCAGTTCCTACAGGGGACACACCATATATTTT.

This clone was observed once. The chain recombines TRBV2 with TRBJ2-1, with D possibly matching TRBD2 (6 bases). The CDR3 runs 16 residues. Trimming shortened V by 4 bases and J by 6 bases, and 19 bases separated the two germline ends. Germline V gives CDR1 SNHLY, CDR2 FYNNEI. The DNA of the CDR3 is TGTGCCAGCAGTGGATGGGGGGATGAACCCCCCAATGAGCAGTTCTTC. Translation gives CASSGWGDEPPNEQFF.